The table lists the clone carrying this T cell receptor (beta chain) with a few counts. Its matching antigen is unknown. These data belong to a study of T-cell memory formation after mild COVID-19. In the study overall: TCR clusters largely stayed donor specific. The study, taken as a whole, reports: CD8+ contracting clones occupied EMRA, while CD4+ ones occupied mainly CM and EM.

TCRdb used MiXCR to reprocess the 5' RACE reads, holding one entry per CDR3 protein. Of approximately 300,000 distinct CDR3 sequences listed, 15% to 20% are singletons. Trimming removed 5 bases at V and 7 bases at J, with 12 bases between. The CDR3 is made up of 13 amino acids. This TCR was recovered from a man between 18 and 35 years old who had mild COVID-19 (a few samples of this study predate the infection). Cell type and time point are not known. V and J are TRBV12-3 or TRBV12-4 and TRBJ1-5; D not certain. The source material was PBMCs or a T cell subset sorted from them (not recorded which). CDR3 loop: CASSKTVDQPQHF. Written as DNA, the CDR3 is TGTGCCAGCAGTAAAACGGTGGACCAGCCCCAGCATTTT.